One sample yielded the 20 T cell receptor beta chains listed below, sequenced in a study of cytomegalovirus exposure and HLA in healthy donors. Primers for the PCR totalled 60 Vbeta and 13 Jbeta. Measured with immunoSEQ multiplex PCR; TCRdb has only the in-frame clones, and not every one. The sample has roughly 100,000 clones; about 83% are singletons. Input material: PBMCs. The source of these receptors is a female donor in good health and CMV-seropositive.

DNA for the CDR3: TGTGCCAGCAGCAAGTATACAAGCTCTGGAAACACCATATATTTT. It codes for CASSKYTSSGNTIYF. The V gene is TRBV7-2, the J gene TRBJ1-3; D gene unclear. Between the trimmed V and J ends, which lost 5 bases and 0 bases, there was a span of 11 bases. The germline CDR1 and CDR2 sequences are SGHTA and FQGNSA. CDR3 size: 15 residues.

The CDR3 DNA sequence: TGTGCCAGCAGCCGAAACATCCTCTATGGCTACACCTTC. Protein product: CASSRNILYGYTF. The chain is built from TRBV28 and TRBJ1-2; no clear D gene. CDR3 length: 13 residues. Per germline, CDR1 MDHEN and CDR2 SYDVKM. V dropped 6 bases and J dropped 4 bases, with 12 bases sitting between them.

The rearrangement joins TRBV11-2 to TRBJ2-7; D gene uncertain. Per germline, CDR1 SGHAT and CDR2 FQNNGV. The V end was cut by 0 bases, the J end by 3 bases, with 12 bases between. The CDR3 length is 15 residues. CDR3 in DNA: TGTGCCAGCAGCTTAGACTTGACGCGACACTACGAGCAGTACTTC. This gives the protein CASSLDLTRHYEQYF.

The V gene is TRBV28, the J gene TRBJ2-7; possible D gene TRBD2, 5 bases. Looked up from germline, CDR1 is MDHEN and CDR2 is SYDVKM. The ends were cut back, 6 bases at V and 2 bases at J, with 14 bases in the middle. The CDR3 has 14 residues. CDR3 sequence: CASSSPGLTYEQYF. The CDR3 region has the DNA TGTGCCAGCAGCTCTCCCGGACTGACCTACGAGCAGTACTTC.

This sequence joins TRBV6-5 and TRBJ1-3; possibly TRBD1 for D (6 bases). Germline-derived CDR1 and CDR2 are MNHEY and SVGAGI. This CDR3 has 14 residues. V was cut by 8 bases and J by 0 bases, with 11 bases left in between. The CDR3 is CASGRGSSGNTIYF. The CDR3 nucleotides read TGTGCCAGCGGCAGGGGTAGCTCTGGAAACACCATATATTTT.

This chain uses TRBV7-9 with TRBJ2-3, with 8 bases that match TRBD1. With 5 bases clipped from V and 1 base from J, the junction kept 8 bases outside the gene matches. This CDR3 has 16 amino acids. The V gene's germline CDR1 is SEHNR and CDR2 FQNEAQ (reference sequence). This CDR3 is CASSPPQTGGTDTQYF. Here the CDR3 DNA reads TGTGCCAGCAGCCCTCCCCAGACAGGGGGCACAGATACGCAGTATTTT.

The chain couples TRBV7-9 to TRBJ2-5; TRBD1 aligns across 8 bases. Germline CDR1 and CDR2: SEHNR and FQNEAQ (reference sequence). The CDR3 runs 15 residues. The V segment lost 5 bases and the J segment 5 bases; nucleotides outside the gene matches: 10. CDR3 loop: CASSGGQGVAETQYF. The DNA of the CDR3 is TGTGCCAGCAGCGGAGGACAGGGAGTTGCGGAGACCCAGTACTTC.

This clone has just one count. The genes are TRBV5-1 and TRBJ1-1; D not certain. The CDR3 consists of 13 residues. Trimming cost V 4 bases and J 3 bases, with 10 bases left between them. The germline CDR1 and CDR2 sequences are SGHRS and YFSETQ. The CDR3 here is CASSAQSDTEAFF. The CDR3 region has the DNA TGCGCCAGCAGCGCGCAATCGGACACTGAAGCTTTCTTT.

J is TRBJ2-2 and V is TRBV9, with 10 nucleotides matching TRBD1. Trimming cost V 4 bases and J 5 bases; bases outside gene matches: 8. Germline CDR1 is SGDLS and CDR2 is YYNGEE. The CDR3 contains 16 residues. The CDR3 DNA reads as TGTGCCAGCAGCCCCTGGACAGGGGGAGGTACCGGGGAGCTGTTTTTT. Protein product: CASSPWTGGGTGELFF.

The chain combines TRBV5-6 with TRBJ2-3; TRBD2 might be the D (5 bases). Trimming stripped 0 bases from V and 6 bases from J, with 8 bases between. This CDR3 is 13 amino acids long. Germline-derived CDR1 and CDR2 are SGHDT and YYEEEE. The CDR3 nucleotides read TGTGCCAGCAGCTTGGGTGGGAGTGATACGCAGTATTTT. The encoded protein is CASSLGGSDTQYF.

This clone showed up just once. V gene TRBV6-5 combines with J gene TRBJ2-6; 8 bases align to TRBD2. This CDR3 has 16 residues. Germline V lookup: CDR1 MNHEY, CDR2 SVGAGI. J lost 1 base, V lost 2 bases, and 1 base had no gene match. CDR3 sequence reads: CASSYAGGSGANVLTF. The CDR3, as DNA: TGTGCCAGCAGTTACGCGGGAGGATCTGGGGCCAACGTCCTGACTTTC.

The rearrangement links TRBV18 to TRBJ1-1; TRBD1 matches at 7 bases. Germline V gene lookup returns CDR1 KGHSH and CDR2 LQKENI. There are 13 residues in the CDR3. J was trimmed by 4 bases and V by 6 bases; bases with no gene match: 5. The CDR3 loop reads CASSTAGGTEAFF. The CDR3 nucleotides are TGTGCCAGCTCTACGGCAGGGGGCACTGAAGCTTTCTTT.

The chain has TRBV7-9 and TRBJ1-4, with D hard to call. V was cut by 3 bases and J by 10 bases, with 9 bases left in between. CDR1 and CDR2 from the germline V gene are SEHNR and FQNEAQ (reference sequence). This CDR3 has 12 amino acids. In DNA, the CDR3 is TGTGCCAGCAGCTTTCAGGAAGCAAAACTGTTTTTT. This sequence encodes CASSFQEAKLFF.

The chain carries TRBV19 and TRBJ1-2; weak D call: TRBD1 (6 bases). Germline V CDR1 and CDR2: LNHDA, SQIVND (reference sequence). Trimming left V 3 bases short and J 3 bases short, with 20 bases between. The length of the CDR3 is 17 residues. CDR3 bases: TGTGCCAGTAGTATCGGTCCCCCCTCGACAGGAGACTATGGCTACACCTTC. Amino acids: CASSIGPPSTGDYGYTF.

This CDR3 is CASSLRGRAAYEQYF. CDR3 bases: TGTGCCAGCAGCCTCAGGGGGCGGGCCGCCTACGAGCAGTACTTC. The V and J genes are TRBV14 and TRBJ2-7; TRBD1 matches 8 bases. The germline CDR1 and CDR2 sequences are SGHDN and FVKESK. V shed 4 bases and J 2 bases; nucleotides not matched to a gene: 7. The CDR3 contains 15 residues. Looking up the rest from reference TRBV14 and TRBJ2-7 gives the full variable domain: EAGVTQFPSHSVIEKGQTVTLRCDPISGHDNLYWYRRVMGKEIKFLLHFVKESKQDESGMPNNRFLAERTGGTYSTLKVQPAELEDSGVYFCASSLRGRAAYEQYFGPGTRLTVT.

This chain uses TRBV6-5 with TRBJ2-3, with 8 bases aligning to TRBD2. Germline V gene sequence: CDR1 MNHEY, CDR2 SVGAGI. V shed 0 bases and J 2 bases; nucleotides not matched to a gene: 4. The CDR3 length is 16 residues. CDR3 DNA: TGTGCCAGCAGTTACTCGTCTAGCGGGTTCACAGATACGCAGTATTTT. It yields the protein CASSYSSSGFTDTQYF.

The rearrangement links TRBV18 to TRBJ2-2; 9 bases line up with TRBD1. Looked up from germline, CDR1 is KGHSH and CDR2 is LQKENI. CDR3 size: 15 residues. V gave up 4 bases and J gave up 1 base; unmatched junction bases: 1. The CDR3 loop is CASSRGQGNTGELFF. The CDR3 DNA follows: TGTGCCAGCTCACGGGGACAGGGGAACACCGGGGAGCTGTTTTTT.

V gene TRBV2 combines with J gene TRBJ1-4, with TRBD1 identical over 9 bases. In germline, CDR1 is SNHLY, CDR2 FYNNEI. This CDR3 is 15 amino acids long. Trimming cost V 6 bases and J 5 bases; bases outside gene matches: 7. The CDR3 DNA is TGTGCCAGCAGCCGCACAGGGGGCTCCAATGAAAAACTGTTTTTT. It specifies CASSRTGGSNEKLFF.

The chain couples TRBV9 to TRBJ1-4; 8 bases map to TRBD1. The CDR3 is made up of 14 amino acids. Trimming cost V 3 bases and J 4 bases; bases outside gene matches: 2. Germline values: CDR1 SGDLS, CDR2 YYNGEE. CDR3 sequence: CASSEGQGNEKLFF. As DNA, the CDR3 is TGTGCCAGCAGCGAAGGACAGGGTAATGAAAAACTGTTTTTT.

This clone has ten or more counts. The chain carries TRBV6-6 and TRBJ1-4; D is unclear. Deletions cut 6 bases from V and 8 bases from J, with 7 bases between. The CDR3 consists of 11 residues. Germline V lookup: CDR1 MNHNY, CDR2 SVGAGI (reference sequence). CDR3 sequence reads: CASRGGEKLFF. DNA of the CDR3: TGTGCCAGCAGGGGAGGGGAAAAACTGTTTTTT.